The 5 T cell receptor beta chains below all came from one sample that was sequenced in a study of cytomegalovirus exposure and HLA in healthy donors. Amplification used 60 Vbeta primers and 13 Jbeta primers. Produced via immunoSEQ multiplex PCR; TCRdb's table is partial and in-frame only. This table holds 160,000 or so clones, 70% to 90% found once. Sequencing was done on a sample of PBMCs. These receptors were obtained from a woman aged 18-29 years in good health and CMV-seronegative.

This chain uses TRBV7-2 with TRBJ1-1, with TRBD1 as a possible D gene (6 bases). Germline CDR1 is SGHTA and CDR2 is FQGNSA. The length of the CDR3 is 14 residues. Trimming took 3 bases from V and 8 from J, leaving 16 bases between them. The CDR3 region is CASSLARSDREAFF. CDR3 DNA sequence: TGTGCCAGCAGCTTGGCCCGAAGTGACAGGGAAGCTTTCTTT.

This clone was seen only once. A read error may account for a junction end that differs from germline. The chain combines TRBV2 with TRBJ1-5; 10 bases align to TRBD1. CDR1 and CDR2 (germline): SNHLY, FYNNEI. This CDR3 contains 18 residues. The CDR3 loop reads CASSQAMFRTGGMKPQHF. In DNA, the CDR3 is TGTGCCAGCAGTCAAGCCATGTTTCGGACAGGGGGAATGAAGCCCCAGCATTTT.

This clone was observed a single time. The genes are TRBV6-5 and TRBJ2-1; tentatively, D is TRBD2 (5 bases). The V gene lost 0 bases and the J gene lost 3 bases, with 9 bases spanning the gap. This CDR3 contains 15 residues. The germline V gene encodes CDR1 MNHEY and CDR2 SVGAGI. CDR3 in DNA: TGTGCCAGCAGTTACTCAGGAGGTATCTACAATGAGCAGTTCTTC. It specifies CASSYSGGIYNEQFF.

The rearrangement joins TRBV14 to TRBJ1-2; tentative D call: TRBD1 (6 bases). Trimming removed 4 bases from V and 8 bases from J, with 11 bases in between. The CDR3 length is 12 residues. Germline values: CDR1 SGHDN, CDR2 FVKESK. CDR3 protein: CASSPQGLGYTF. The DNA for the CDR3 is TGTGCCAGCAGCCCGCAGGGGTTGGGCTACACCTTC.

The V gene is TRBV4-3, the J gene TRBJ1-6; 9 bases line up with TRBD1. The CDR3 runs to 15 residues. V lost 5 bases to trimming and J lost 7 bases; unmatched junction nucleotides: 6. Germline V lookup: CDR1 LGHNA, CDR2 YSLEER. This CDR3 reads CASSVGTGYNSPLHF. In nucleotides, the CDR3 is TGCGCCAGCAGCGTCGGGACAGGGTACAATTCACCCCTCCACTTT.